Listed here are 31 T cell receptor beta chains from one sample, sequenced in a study of T cell repertoires in cytomegalovirus infection. Via MiXCR, TCRdb re-called the reads, giving one row per CDR3 protein. Of approximately 250,000 distinct CDR3 sequences listed, 8% to 9.5% are singletons. Sequencing input: PBMCs. The receptors shown here come from a human donor in good health (CMV status not recorded). Some clones in this sample may be carry-over from other donors' samples.

This clonotype was detected ten times or more. The chain combines TRBV7-2 with TRBJ2-7; TRBD2 agrees at 11 bases. There are 14 residues in the CDR3. Looked up from germline, CDR1 is SGHTA and CDR2 is FQGNSA. Losses at the gene ends were 5 bases for V and 4 bases for J; bases not matched to a gene: 4. CDR3 in DNA: TGTGCCAGCAGCCGGACTAGCGGGCCTTACGAGCAGTACTTC. Translation: CASSRTSGPYEQYF.

This clonotype has ten or more counts. The chain couples TRBV2 to TRBJ2-3; TRBD2 matches 10 bases. There are 16 residues in the CDR3. Germline lookup yields CDR1 SNHLY and CDR2 FYNNEI. The trim removed 6 bases at V and 4 bases at J, leaving 10 bases unmatched. The DNA of the CDR3 is TGTGCCAGCAGCAAGCGGGGGGGCGATATCGCAGATACGCAGTATTTT. Amino acid sequence: CASSKRGGDIADTQYF.

This clonotype was picked up a small number of times. The genes are TRBV25-1 and TRBJ2-7; D call uncertain. There are 13 residues in the CDR3. The V gene lost 0 bases and the J gene lost 4 bases, with 7 bases spanning the gap. Germline V gene lookup returns CDR1 MGHDK and CDR2 SYGVNS. The CDR3 coding sequence is TGTGCCAGCAGTGAATATGGGTCGTACGAGCAGTACTTC. It yields the protein CASSEYGSYEQYF.

The rearrangement joins TRBV7-8 to TRBJ2-1, with 14 positions matching TRBD2. The germline V gene has CDR1 SGHVS and CDR2 FQNEAQ. Losses at the gene ends were 6 bases for V and 1 base for J; bases not matched to a gene: 5. The CDR3 is 17 residues long. CDR3 sequence (DNA): TGTGCCAGCAGTAAGACTAGCGGGGGGGCTTCCTACAATGAGCAGTTCTTC. Translating it yields CASSKTSGGASYNEQFF.

This clonotype came up a few times. The V and J genes are TRBV28 and TRBJ1-1; D gene ambiguous. Trimming removed 5 bases at V and 3 bases at J, with 10 bases between. Germline CDR1 and CDR2: MDHEN and SYDVKM. This CDR3 is built from 13 residues. This CDR3 is CASSPLVYTEAFF. CDR3 coding DNA: TGTGCCAGCAGTCCGCTAGTTTACACTGAAGCTTTCTTT.

This clonotype was seen ten or more times. The V gene is TRBV6-2 or TRBV6-3, the J gene TRBJ1-2; TRBD1 is a possible D gene (6 bases). V was shortened by 7 bases and J by 4 bases, with 22 bases between the two germline ends. The CDR3 is 16 amino acids. Germline-derived CDR1 and CDR2 are MNHEY and SVGEGT. The CDR3 region is CASTDWGAAVRYGYTF. For the CDR3, the DNA is TGTGCCAGCACCGACTGGGGGGCAGCAGTTCGCTATGGCTACACCTTC.

This clonotype was recorded at least ten times. The rearrangement uses TRBV7-2 and TRBJ1-4, with D maybe TRBD1 (5 bases). Looked up from germline, CDR1 is SGHTA and CDR2 is FQGNSA. V was pared by 4 bases and J by 8 bases, with 11 bases between. This CDR3 comprises 13 residues. The chain's CDR3 is CASSWDAQEKLFF. Here the CDR3 DNA reads TGTGCCAGCAGCTGGGACGCACAGGAAAAACTGTTTTTT.

This clonotype was detected ten times or more. The rearrangement joins TRBV6-1 to TRBJ2-1, with D perhaps matching TRBD2 (6 bases). This CDR3 contains 15 residues. V lost 5 bases and J lost 8, with 19 bases in between. CDR1 and CDR2 from the germline V gene are MNHNS and SASEGT. CDR3 coding DNA: TGTGCCAGCAGTCTACTGGGGGACGGAGGGCATGAGCAGTTCTTC. Translating it yields CASSLLGDGGHEQFF.

This clonotype was recorded at least ten times. The J gene is TRBJ1-4, the V gene TRBV7-2; D perhaps matches TRBD1 (5 bases). The CDR3 totals 16 residues. Germline CDR1 and CDR2: SGHTA and FQGNSA. Trimming left V 5 bases short and J 6 bases short, with 19 bases between. CDR3 DNA: TGTGCCAGCAGCCTCAACCTGATGGGGCGCGATGAAAAACTGTTTTTT. Encoded protein: CASSLNLMGRDEKLFF.

The rearrangement uses TRBV29-1 and TRBJ2-1; 9 bases align to TRBD1. Germline CDR1 and CDR2: SQVTM and ANQGSEA. This CDR3 has 14 amino acids. The J segment lost 7 bases and the V segment lost 5 bases, leaving 9 bases of the junction unmatched. CDR3 residues: CSVSSGTGRNEQFF. The CDR3, as DNA: TGCAGCGTTTCCTCCGGGACAGGGAGGAATGAGCAGTTCTTC.

This clonotype was counted many times. V and J are TRBV12-3 or TRBV12-4 and TRBJ1-1; D is uncertain. This CDR3 spans 14 amino acids. Trimming removed 1 base at V and 0 bases at J, with 6 bases between. Written as DNA, the CDR3 is TGTGCCAGCAGTTTAGGACTCCTGAACACTGAAGCTTTCTTT. It codes for CASSLGLLNTEAFF.

This clonotype has only a few counts. The rearrangement links TRBV20-1 to TRBJ1-5; 8 bases are a match to TRBD1. Per the germline V gene, CDR1 is DFQATT and CDR2 is SNEGSKA (reference sequence). This CDR3 has 14 residues. V was clipped by 3 bases and J by 6 bases; unmatched bases: 7. This CDR3 is CSARAKTGAQPQHF. The CDR3 DNA reads as TGCAGTGCTAGGGCAAAGACAGGGGCTCAGCCCCAGCATTTT.

This clonotype was picked up a small number of times. The gene calls are TRBV20-1 and TRBJ2-7; 10 positions agree with TRBD2. V lost 6 bases, J lost 2 bases, and 7 bases stayed unmatched. CDR1 and CDR2 from the germline V gene are DFQATT and SNEGSKA (reference sequence). The CDR3 has 14 amino acids. The CDR3 sequence is CSATGTSATYEQYF. DNA for the CDR3: TGCAGTGCCACCGGGACTAGCGCTACCTACGAGCAGTACTTC.

This clonotype was observed at least ten times. This chain links TRBV7-2 with TRBJ1-4, with 10 bases identical to TRBD1. Trimming cost V 5 bases and J 2 bases; bases outside gene matches: 5. CDR3 length: 16 amino acids. CDR1 and CDR2 (germline): SGHTA, FQGNSA. CDR3 sequence reads: CASSKDRGRTNEKLFF. For the CDR3, the DNA is TGTGCCAGCAGCAAAGACAGGGGGCGGACTAATGAAAAACTGTTTTTT.

This clonotype was detected ten times or more. V usage is TRBV19 and J usage is TRBJ2-7; no clear D. V was shortened by 7 bases and J by 6 bases, with 16 bases between the two germline ends. Germline values: CDR1 LNHDA, CDR2 SQIVND (reference sequence). The CDR3 consists of 13 residues. CDR3 amino acids: CASTKTLLSEQYF. In DNA form, the CDR3 reads TGTGCCAGTACCAAAACCCTCCTCAGCGAGCAGTACTTC. Supplemented by reference TRBV19 and TRBJ2-7, the full variable domain reads DGGITQSPKYLFRKEGQNVTLSCEQNLNHDAMYWYRQDPGQGLRLIYYSQIVNDFQKGDIAEGYSVSREKKESFPLTVTSAQKNPTAFYLCASTKTLLSEQYFGPGTRLTVT.

This clonotype was seen a few times. The chain couples TRBV5-1 to TRBJ2-1; 16 bases are shared with TRBD2. The CDR3 is 15 residues long. The V and J ends lost 6 bases and 9 bases, in that order; junction bases with no gene match: 6. Germline CDR1 SGHRS, CDR2 YFSETQ. The CDR3 region has the DNA TGCGCCAGCACAGCCGGGACTAGCGGGAGGGTTGAGCAGTTCTTC. Translated: CASTAGTSGRVEQFF.

The chain is built from TRBV20-1 and TRBJ1-5; D uncertain. Trimming shortened V by 3 bases and J by 6 bases, and 18 bases separated the two germline ends. Germline loops: CDR1 DFQATT, CDR2 SNEGSKA (reference sequence). The CDR3 extends over 15 amino acids. CDR3 nucleotides: TGCAGTGCTAGTGGAGACACAATTGGGAGTCAGCCCCAGCATTTT. Translation: CSASGDTIGSQPQHF.

The chain couples TRBV28 to TRBJ1-5; the D gene is possibly TRBD1 (6 bases). The CDR3 contains 14 residues. Germline values: CDR1 MDHEN, CDR2 SYDVKM. Trimming removed 7 bases from V and 3 bases from J, with 13 bases in between. The CDR3 loop reads CASTWGGPNQPQHF. In nucleotides, the CDR3 is TGTGCCAGCACCTGGGGGGGCCCCAATCAGCCCCAGCATTTT.

In this sample, this clonotype turned up many times. The rearrangement joins TRBV27 to TRBJ2-1; 14 bases match TRBD2. Germline-derived CDR1 and CDR2 are MNHEY and SMNVEV (reference sequence). Unmatched junction bases numbered 11, after V lost 6 bases and J lost 7 bases. The CDR3 loop spans 17 amino acids. CDR3 in amino acids: CASSLGTSGSQENEQFF. CDR3 bases: TGTGCCAGCAGCCTTGGGACTAGCGGGAGTCAAGAAAATGAGCAGTTCTTC.

The V gene is TRBV20-1, the J gene TRBJ2-7, with D uncertain. CDR1 is DFQATT, CDR2 SNEGSKA, per germline (reference sequence). This CDR3 comprises 11 residues. Between the trimmed V and J ends, which lost 3 bases and 6 bases, there was a span of 9 bases. The CDR3 protein is CSASVQFEQYF. CDR3 DNA sequence: TGCAGTGCTAGCGTACAGTTCGAGCAGTACTTC.

This clonotype was detected ten times or more. This sequence joins TRBV11-2 and TRBJ2-2, with TRBD1 as a possible D gene (5 bases). V dropped 7 bases and J dropped 1 base, with 10 bases sitting between them. Looked up from germline, CDR1 is SGHAT and CDR2 is FQNNGV. The CDR3 spans 14 residues. CDR3 sequence reads: CASKVRENTGELFF. For the CDR3, the DNA is TGTGCCAGCAAGGTCAGGGAGAACACCGGGGAGCTGTTTTTT.

This clonotype was detected ten times or more. The CDR3 spells CASSLDVGQGLTGELFF. In DNA, the CDR3 is TGTGCCAGCAGCTTAGACGTAGGACAGGGGCTTACCGGGGAGCTGTTTTTT. The chain joins TRBV7-2 to TRBJ2-2; 9 bases agree with TRBD1. The CDR3 has 17 amino acids. Germline CDR1 is SGHTA and CDR2 is FQGNSA. The junction had 8 bases not matched to a gene; V was cut back by 1 base and J by 5 bases. Filled out from reference TRBV7-2 and TRBJ2-2, the complete variable domain reads GAGVSQSPSNKVTEKGKDVELRCDPISGHTALYWYRQSLGQGLEFLIYFQGNSAPDKSGLPSDRFSAERTGGSVSTLTIQRTQQEDSAVYLCASSLDVGQGLTGELFFGEGSRLTVL.

This chain uses TRBV29-1 with TRBJ2-1, with 8 bases aligning to TRBD1. The germline V gene has CDR1 SQVTM and CDR2 ANQGSEA. This CDR3 has 14 residues. J lost 7 bases, V lost 7 bases, and 12 bases had no gene match. Here the CDR3 reads CSATGAQGANEQFF. CDR3 coding DNA: TGCAGCGCTACCGGGGCCCAGGGGGCGAATGAGCAGTTCTTC.

This clonotype was seen repeatedly, ten times or more. J is TRBJ2-1 and V is TRBV6-2 or TRBV6-3; 7 nucleotides line up with TRBD1. Germline loops: CDR1 MNHEY, CDR2 SVGEGT. The V segment lost 8 bases and the J segment 3 bases; nucleotides outside the gene matches: 1. This CDR3 is built from 12 residues. The DNA of the CDR3 is TGTGCCAGCGGACAGGTCTACAATGAGCAGTTCTTC. It specifies CASGQVYNEQFF.

V usage is TRBV10-1 and J usage is TRBJ2-3; TRBD2 matches 7 bases. The CDR3 spans 16 residues. The ends lost 0 bases at V and 5 bases at J; junction bases unmatched: 8. Germline assignment: CDR1 WNHNN and CDR2 SYGVQD (reference sequence). The CDR3 spells CASSESGAGAGDTQYF. The CDR3 nucleotides are TGCGCCAGCAGTGAGTCTGGTGCGGGAGCGGGAGATACGCAGTATTTT.

This clonotype was observed a handful of times. The V call is TRBV7-2, the J call TRBJ2-5; TRBD1 matches at 10 bases. V shed 1 base, J shed 3 bases, and the junction held 2 bases outside the gene matches. The CDR3 has 15 amino acids. Germline CDR1 reads SGHTA; CDR2 reads FQGNSA. This chain's CDR3 is CASSLGGQGKETQYF. CDR3 sequence (DNA): TGTGCCAGCAGCTTAGGGGGACAGGGGAAAGAGACCCAGTACTTC.

This clonotype was picked up many times. The chain recombines TRBV7-6 with TRBJ2-2; possibly TRBD2 for D (7 bases). CDR1 and CDR2 (germline): SGHVS, FNYEAQ. The CDR3 is 14 amino acids. Trimming left V 2 bases short and J 5 bases short, with 9 bases between. CDR3 in amino acids: CASSLKGGTGELFF. CDR3 nucleotide sequence: TGTGCCAGCAGCTTAAAGGGGGGGACCGGGGAGCTGTTTTTT.

This clonotype was recorded at least ten times. CDR3 bases: TGTGCCAGCAGCCTGACAGACTCCTACGAGCAGTACTTC. Its protein is CASSLTDSYEQYF. The chain carries TRBV7-6 and TRBJ2-7; D is perhaps TRBD1 (5 bases). Germline assignment: CDR1 SGHVS and CDR2 FNYEAQ. V lost 5 bases, J lost 0 bases, and 8 bases lay in between. The CDR3 loop spans 13 amino acids.

The table lists this clonotype with many counts. V and J are TRBV11-2 and TRBJ2-1; 10 positions match TRBD2. CDR3 size: 15 residues. Germline values: CDR1 SGHAT, CDR2 FQNNGV. The junction had 5 bases not matched to a gene; V was cut back by 1 base and J by 8 bases. The CDR3, as DNA: TGTGCCAGCAGCTTAGTTAGCGGGAGGATCGATGAGCAGTTCTTC. Its translation is CASSLVSGRIDEQFF.

The table lists this clonotype with many counts. The genes are TRBV11-2 and TRBJ2-3; no clear D. Trimming removed 8 bases from V and 10 bases from J, with 16 bases in between. Germline V gives CDR1 SGHAT, CDR2 FQNNGV. The CDR3 contains 12 residues. This CDR3 reads CASEFPPGPQYF. The CDR3, as DNA: TGTGCCAGCGAGTTCCCCCCTGGTCCGCAGTATTTT.

There are a few counts of this clonotype. CDR3 DNA sequence: TGTGCCAGCAGCTTAGTACACGCCTTCCAGGATGGCTACACCTTC. Its protein product is CASSLVHAFQDGYTF. The rearrangement joins TRBV7-2 to TRBJ1-2; D unresolved. Trimming cost V 1 base and J 6 bases, with 15 bases left between them. Germline V gene sequence: CDR1 SGHTA, CDR2 FQGNSA. This CDR3 region has 15 residues.